Presented here are 21 T cell receptor beta chains from one specimen sequenced in a study of blood T cell repertoires in COVID-19. Generated by immunoSEQ multiplex PCR, the TCRdb table keeps only in-frame clones and is missing some. The data contain around 150,000 clones, 65% to 90% of them singletons. Sample: peripheral blood. The source is a man aged 70-80 years with acute or convalescent COVID-19.

This chain links TRBV5-4 with TRBJ2-3, with 14 bases that match TRBD2. Germline loops: CDR1 SGHNT, CDR2 YYREEE (reference sequence). V gave up 3 bases and J gave up 5 bases; unmatched junction bases: 5. The CDR3 has 16 residues. CDR3 in amino acids: CASSSGLAGVEDTQYF. The CDR3 coding sequence is TGTGCCAGCAGCTCGGGACTAGCGGGAGTGGAAGATACGCAGTATTTT.

This chain joins TRBV19 and TRBJ2-6; D is possibly TRBD2 (6 bases). CDR1 is LNHDA, CDR2 SQIVND, per germline (reference sequence). This CDR3 has 16 amino acids. Trimming shortened V by 4 bases and J by 3 bases, and 13 bases separated the two germline ends. CDR3 sequence reads: CASSTRGLSGANVLTF. In nucleotides, the CDR3 is TGTGCCAGTAGTACCCGCGGACTAAGTGGGGCCAACGTCCTGACTTTC.

This clone was counted between two and nine times. The chain's CDR3 is CASSQLASGANVLTF. For the CDR3, the DNA is TGTGCCAGCAGTCAACTAGCGTCTGGGGCCAACGTCCTGACTTTC. This chain connects TRBV7-3 to TRBJ2-6, with TRBD2 identical over 7 bases. V shed 6 bases and J 1 base; nucleotides not matched to a gene: 3. Per germline, CDR1 SGHTA and CDR2 FQGTGA. The CDR3 runs to 15 residues.

The chain has TRBV15 and TRBJ2-7; D is uncertain. V was clipped by 0 bases and J by 3 bases, with 12 bases between them. Germline V gives CDR1 LNHNV, CDR2 YYDKDF (reference sequence). The CDR3 spans 15 residues. CDR3 region: CATSRDISHLYEQYF. CDR3 DNA sequence: TGTGCCACCAGCAGAGATATTTCACACCTCTACGAGCAGTACTTC.

The J gene is TRBJ1-5, the V gene TRBV7-9; D might be TRBD1 (6 bases). Germline V lookup: CDR1 SEHNR, CDR2 FQNEAQ (reference sequence). This CDR3 is 16 amino acids long. V lost 5 bases and J 2 bases, leaving 16 bases between the germline ends. As DNA, the CDR3 is TGTGCCAGCAGCCAATCCGCAGGGGTCGGCAATCAGCCCCAGCATTTT. This translates into CASSQSAGVGNQPQHF.

The chain recombines TRBV7-9 with TRBJ1-4, with TRBD1 matching over 10 bases. Germline CDR1 is SEHNR and CDR2 is FQNEAQ (reference sequence). After removal of 4 bases from V and 7 bases from J, the junction contained 6 bases not matched to a gene. The CDR3 extends over 15 amino acids. The CDR3 here is CASSSDRGLGEKLFF. CDR3 DNA sequence: TGTGCCAGCAGCTCAGACAGGGGGCTTGGTGAAAAACTGTTTTTT. The full variable domain, completed using reference TRBV7-9 and TRBJ1-4, is DTGVSQNPRHKITKRGQNVTFRCDPISEHNRLYWYRQTLGQGPEFLTYFQNEAQLEKSRLLSDRFSAERPKGSFSTLEIQRTEQGDSAMYLCASSSDRGLGEKLFFGSGTQLSVL.

This clone has just one count. This sequence joins TRBV10-3 and TRBJ2-7, with TRBD1 as a possible D gene (6 bases). The CDR3 totals 15 residues. The V gene lost 4 bases and the J gene lost 3 bases, with 16 bases spanning the gap. CDR1 and CDR2 (germline): ENHRY, SYGVKD. Here the CDR3 DNA reads TGTGCCATCAGTGGCCCGGAGACAGGTTTCTACGAGCAGTACTTC. Its protein product is CAISGPETGFYEQYF.

The V call is TRBV24-1, the J call TRBJ1-5; 8 nucleotides align to TRBD1. The length of the CDR3 is 15 residues. Germline assignment: CDR1 KGHDR and CDR2 SFDVKD. V shed 5 bases and J 2 bases; nucleotides not matched to a gene: 4. The CDR3 loop reads CATSADREGNQPQHF. The CDR3 nucleotides are TGTGCCACCAGTGCGGACAGGGAGGGCAATCAGCCCCAGCATTTT.

The J gene is TRBJ2-1, the V gene TRBV28, with TRBD2 identical over 7 bases. The J segment lost 6 bases and the V segment lost 5 bases, leaving 7 bases of the junction unmatched. This CDR3 is 14 amino acids long. Per germline, CDR1 MDHEN and CDR2 SYDVKM. CDR3 sequence: CASSPGLVPNEQFF. CDR3 in DNA: TGTGCCAGCAGTCCCGGACTAGTACCCAATGAGCAGTTCTTC. Together with reference TRBV28 and TRBJ2-1, the CDR3 gives the full variable domain: DVKVTQSSRYLVKRTGEKVFLECVQDMDHENMFWYRQDPGLGLRLIYFSYDVKMKEKGDIPEGYSVSREKKERFSLILESASTNQTSMYLCASSPGLVPNEQFFGPGTRLTVL.

This chain uses TRBV21-1 with TRBJ2-2; TRBD1 is the table's D call, not checked against the DNA. TRBV21-1 is designated a pseudogene. The CDR3 totals 17 residues. The CDR3 nucleotides read TGTGCCAGCAGCAAAGGAGGGGACAGGGGGCTCCCCGGGGAGCTGTTTTTT. Its protein product is CASSKGGDRGLPGELFF.

The chain links TRBV5-1 to TRBJ2-7; D ambiguous. The CDR3 is 14 amino acids. V dropped 0 bases and J dropped 0 bases, with 7 bases sitting between them. Germline assignment: CDR1 SGHRS and CDR2 YFSETQ. CDR3 residues: CASSLGPSSYEQYF. The DNA for the CDR3 is TGCGCCAGCAGCTTGGGACCTAGCTCCTACGAGCAGTACTTC.

J is TRBJ2-6 and V is TRBV2; D perhaps matches TRBD1 (5 bases). There are 15 residues in the CDR3. CDR1 is SNHLY and CDR2 is FYNNEI in the germline V gene. The V end lost 4 bases, the J end lost 0 bases, and 7 bases lay between the germline ends. The CDR3 DNA sequence: TGTGCCAGCAGTGGGGGCACCTCTGGGGCCAACGTCCTGACTTTC. Encoded protein: CASSGGTSGANVLTF.

V and J are TRBV19 and TRBJ2-2; 12 bases fit TRBD2. CDR1 is LNHDA and CDR2 is SQIVND in the germline V gene (reference sequence). The CDR3 covers 16 residues. With 5 bases clipped from V and 6 bases from J, the junction kept 7 bases outside the gene matches. CDR3 bases: TGTGCCAGTAGTTTTCCTAGCGGGAGGGCCCCCGGGGAGCTGTTTTTT. This translates into CASSFPSGRAPGELFF.

This clone was counted a few times. This chain links TRBV19 with TRBJ1-1; D uncertain. Germline CDR1 LNHDA, CDR2 SQIVND (reference sequence). Trimming took 3 bases from V and 5 from J, leaving 10 bases between them. The CDR3 is made up of 13 amino acids. The CDR3 nucleotides read TGTGCCAGTAGTATGAGGTCATGGACTGAAGCTTTCTTT. It codes for CASSMRSWTEAFF.

This chain connects TRBV29-1 to TRBJ1-1; D call uncertain. The germline CDR1 and CDR2 sequences are SQVTM and ANQGSEA. With 6 bases removed from V and 4 bases from J, the gap between germline ends came to 30 bases. The CDR3 extends over 18 amino acids. This chain's CDR3 is CSVLEGRATRTLGTEAFF. The CDR3 DNA is TGCAGCGTCCTCGAGGGTAGGGCGACCAGGACCCTAGGCACTGAAGCTTTCTTT.

The chain recombines TRBV4-2 with TRBJ2-1; D might be TRBD2 (5 bases). Germline V gene data show CDR1 as LGHNA and CDR2 as YNFKEQ. The CDR3 loop spans 15 amino acids. Trimming shortened V by 2 bases and J by 3 bases, and 11 bases separated the two germline ends. The CDR3 sequence: CASSQPGINYNEQFF. The CDR3 coding sequence is TGTGCCAGCAGCCAACCGGGAATAAACTACAATGAGCAGTTCTTC.

A single count supports this clone. The CDR3 is CASSQTSGASYEQYF. Here the CDR3 DNA reads TGTGCCAGCAGTCAAACTAGCGGGGCTTCCTACGAGCAGTACTTC. The chain combines TRBV27 with TRBJ2-7, with 10 bases fitting TRBD2. This CDR3 has 15 residues. With V trimmed by 5 bases and J by 1 base, 5 bases remained unmatched. Germline V gene lookup returns CDR1 MNHEY and CDR2 SMNVEV (reference sequence).

The J gene is TRBJ2-5, the V gene TRBV9; maybe TRBD2 (6 bases). Trimming left V 0 bases short and J 5 bases short, with 14 bases between. The CDR3 has 15 residues. In germline, CDR1 is SGDLS, CDR2 YYNGEE. The CDR3 DNA is TGTGCCAGCAGCGTAGGTGGAGGGCCGGGCGAGACCCAGTACTTC. Translating gives CASSVGGGPGETQYF. Supplemented by reference TRBV9 and TRBJ2-5, the full variable domain reads DSGVTQTPKHLITATGQRVTLRCSPRSGDLSVYWYQQSLDQGLQFLIQYYNGEERAKGNILERFSAQQFPDLHSELNLSSLELGDSALYFCASSVGGGPGETQYFGPGTRLLVL.

This sequence joins TRBV6-2 or TRBV6-3 and TRBJ2-7; D is perhaps TRBD1 (6 bases). V dropped 4 bases and J dropped 5 bases, with 15 bases sitting between them. The germline CDR1 and CDR2 sequences are MNHEY and SVGEGT. The CDR3 runs 14 residues. Here the CDR3 reads CASSSTMGAHEQYF. DNA for the CDR3: TGTGCCAGCAGTTCAACCATGGGGGCCCACGAGCAGTACTTC.

The chain employs TRBV7-9 and TRBJ1-4, with TRBD1 identical over 10 bases. V gave up 5 bases and J gave up 8 bases; unmatched junction bases: 8. The CDR3 has 15 residues. The germline V gene has CDR1 SEHNR and CDR2 FQNEAQ (reference sequence). CDR3 DNA sequence: TGTGCCAGCAGCCCCGGGACAGGGGTAAACGAAAAACTGTTTTTT. This sequence encodes CASSPGTGVNEKLFF.

This clone was detected only once. The chain couples TRBV2 to TRBJ2-3; D might be TRBD2 (5 bases). Germline CDR1 and CDR2: SNHLY and FYNNEI. V lost 4 bases to trimming and J lost 4 bases, with 12 bases between them. There are 14 residues in the CDR3. CDR3 in amino acids: CASSGGSGADTQYF. DNA for the CDR3: TGTGCCAGCAGTGGTGGGAGCGGCGCAGATACGCAGTATTTT.